This T cell receptor beta chain was captured in a study of blood T cell repertoires in COVID-19. Study summary: Material from acute and convalescent COVID-19 was sourced from the United States, Italy and Spain. T cells, B-cell-depleted T cells, or PBMCs provided the cDNA or gDNA that served as material.

Authors' data handling: How many nucleated cells were present was estimated from reference gene primer amplification. TCRdb keeps only in-frame clones here, not all; method: immunoSEQ multiplex PCR. The DNA was the basis for D and trimming; V, J and clone size are from that table. The sample yields roughly 150,000 clones, about four fifths seen once. In this sample, this clone turned up once. The clonotype was recovered from a human donor in a cohort sampled during active COVID-19. The sequencing input was peripheral blood.

DNA for the CDR3: TGTGCCAGCAGCTCCCTTGGACAGGTTAACTATGGCTACACCTTC. Translating gives CASSSLGQVNYGYTF. The chain recombines TRBV28 with TRBJ1-2; TRBD1 aligns across 7 bases. Germline V gene lookup returns CDR1 MDHEN and CDR2 SYDVKM. CDR3 length: 15 residues. V was clipped by 6 bases and J by 1 base; unmatched bases: 8.